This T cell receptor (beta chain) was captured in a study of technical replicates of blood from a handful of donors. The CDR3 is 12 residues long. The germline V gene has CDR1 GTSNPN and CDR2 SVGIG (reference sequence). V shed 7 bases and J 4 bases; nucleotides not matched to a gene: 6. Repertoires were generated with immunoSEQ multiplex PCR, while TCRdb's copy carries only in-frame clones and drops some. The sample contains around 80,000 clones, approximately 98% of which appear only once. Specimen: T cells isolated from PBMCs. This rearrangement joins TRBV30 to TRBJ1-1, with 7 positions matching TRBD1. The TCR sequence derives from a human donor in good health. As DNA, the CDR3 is TGTGCCTTTGTAACAGGGGTCACTGAAGCTTTCTTT. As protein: CAFVTGVTEAFF.